The following is a T cell receptor (beta chain) sequence with its context. V shed 0 bases, J shed 1 base, and the junction held 9 bases outside the gene matches. This CDR3 spans 19 amino acids. The V gene's germline CDR1 is LNHNV and CDR2 YYDKDF (reference sequence). As handled by the study authors: Nucleated cell number was recorded as an estimate derived from reference gene primer amplification. Clones were sequenced by immunoSEQ multiplex PCR, and TCRdb holds only the in-frame ones, with some missing. V, J and clone size derive from that table, while D and trimming were established from the DNA sequence. The sample yields more than 90,000 clones, approximately 80% seen once. These data belong to a study of blood T cell repertoires in COVID-19. Study context: Whether acute or convalescent, the COVID-19 samples came from the United States, Italy and Spain. From T cells, B-cell-depleted T cells, or PBMCs came the material, which was cDNA or gDNA.

The chain combines TRBV15 with TRBJ2-1; TRBD2 aligns across 10 bases. The source of this sequence is a human donor in a cohort sampled during active COVID-19. Source material: peripheral blood. The CDR3 DNA sequence: TGTGCCACCAGCAGAGATTCGGGTACTAGCGGGGTATCCTACAATGAGCAGTTCTTC. Protein sequence: CATSRDSGTSGVSYNEQFF.